This T cell receptor (beta chain) was recovered during a study of OX40 agonist ivuxolimab in advanced cancers. Study-wide background: Dose-escalation patients' cancers were hepatocellular carcinoma, melanoma, renal cell or head and neck cancer.

V shed 10 bases, J shed 5 bases, and the junction held 4 bases outside the gene matches. Germline-derived CDR1 and CDR2 are ENHRY and SYGVKD. CDR3 length: 12 amino acids. Sequencing used immunoSEQ multiplex PCR; TCRdb keeps in-frame clones, though not all of them. The repertoire holds about 82,000 clones, with roughly 86% as singletons. This clonotype originated in an adult with an advanced solid tumor such as melanoma, head and neck, liver or kidney cancer. The sequenced sample was CD4+ or CD8+ T cells sorted from blood, obtained in a trial of the OX40 agonist ivuxolimab. The rearrangement joins TRBV10-3 to TRBJ1-3; TRBD1 matches 8 bases. This CDR3 reads CATRTGRNTIYF. As DNA, the CDR3 is TGTGCCACCAGGACAGGGAGAAACACCATATATTTT.